This entry describes one TCR beta chain. The sample originates from a study of blood T cell repertoires in COVID-19. Study-level information: COVID-19 samples collected from the United States, Italy and Spain covered acute and convalescent phases.

The CDR3 has 16 residues. J gave up 0 bases and V 4 bases, and 5 bases lay outside the gene matches. Germline V lookup: CDR1 ENHRY, CDR2 SYGVKD. Method: immunoSEQ multiplex PCR; TCRdb's copy keeps in-frame clones and lacks some. Found here are 250,000 to 400,000 clones, around 86% of them singletons; the top ten hold 1%. Sequencing was carried out using peripheral blood. The chain links TRBV10-3 to TRBJ2-7; TRBD1 aligns across 11 bases. This receptor was taken from a man aged 45-65 years with active or convalescent COVID-19. This CDR3 is CAISVGDRGSSYEQYF. Written as DNA, the CDR3 is TGTGCCATCAGTGTCGGGGACAGGGGGAGCTCCTACGAGCAGTACTTC.